The clone carrying this T cell receptor beta chain was recorded a few times. This sample was taken from a study of molecular identifiers for immune sequencing clone quantification. A CD8+CD4-CCR7+CD45RA+ phenotype served as the sorting definition for naive CD8 T cells. J gave up 4 bases and V 4 bases, and 6 bases lay outside the gene matches. The CDR3 has 15 amino acids. The germline V gene encodes CDR1 SGHDT and CDR2 YYEEEE. TCRdb re-analysed the PCR reads in MiXCR, keeping a single row per CDR3 protein. The sample has 400,000 to 600,000 distinct CDR3 sequences, roughly a fifth seen once; the top ten hold more than 0.8%.

The chain uses TRBV5-6 and TRBJ2-5, with 11 bases fitting TRBD2. The receptor was derived from a human donor in good health. Some libraries in this study had Jurkat cell RNA spiked in. The sequencing input was naive CD8+ T cells from blood, with Jurkat cell RNA spiked in. Subset given: FACS-sorted CD8+CD4-CCR7+CD45RA+ naive T cells. The CDR3 here is CASSPGLAVVETQYF. Here the CDR3 DNA reads TGTGCCAGCAGCCCGGGACTAGCGGTTGTAGAGACCCAGTACTTC.